The clone carrying this TCR beta chain turned up a few times. The CDR3 is 12 residues long. Germline loops: CDR1 LNHDA, CDR2 SQIVND (reference sequence). V gave up 6 bases and J gave up 6 bases; unmatched junction bases: 3. These data originate in a study of control samples from healthy donors and cancer patients. Measured with immunoSEQ multiplex PCR; TCRdb has only the in-frame clones, and not every one. The table includes around 30,000 clones, around 86% detected once. The receptor's source is a woman aged 35 to 49 with lung cancer. This chain joins TRBV19 and TRBJ1-2; 8 bases align to TRBD1. Sequenced material: PBMCs. The CDR3 bases are TGTGCCAGTAGATGGGGACAGGATGGCTACACCTTC. Translation: CASRWGQDGYTF.